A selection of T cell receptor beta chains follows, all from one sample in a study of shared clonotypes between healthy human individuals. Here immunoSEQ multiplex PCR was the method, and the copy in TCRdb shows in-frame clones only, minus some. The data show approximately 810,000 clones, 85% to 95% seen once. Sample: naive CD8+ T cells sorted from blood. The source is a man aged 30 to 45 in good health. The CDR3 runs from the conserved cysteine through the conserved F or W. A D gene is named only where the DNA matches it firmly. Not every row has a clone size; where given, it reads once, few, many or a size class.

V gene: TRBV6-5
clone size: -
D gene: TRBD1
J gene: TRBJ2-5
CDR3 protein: CASSYYRGEETQYF
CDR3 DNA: TGTGCCAGCAGTTACTACAGGGGGGAAGAGACCCAGTACTTC

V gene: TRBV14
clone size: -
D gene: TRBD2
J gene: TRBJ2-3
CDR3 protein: CASSWTSARADTQYF
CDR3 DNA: TGTGCCAGCAGTTGGACTAGCGCTAGAGCAGATACGCAGTATTTT

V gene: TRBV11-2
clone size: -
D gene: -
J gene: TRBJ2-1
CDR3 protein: CASSLTPGAVEQFF
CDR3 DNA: TGTGCCAGCAGCTTAACCCCCGGGGCCGTTGAGCAGTTCTTC

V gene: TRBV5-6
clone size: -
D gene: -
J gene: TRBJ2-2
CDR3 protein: CASSSAHGTYDTGELFF
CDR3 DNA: TGTGCCAGCAGCAGCGCCCACGGGACATATGACACCGGGGAGCTGTTTTTT

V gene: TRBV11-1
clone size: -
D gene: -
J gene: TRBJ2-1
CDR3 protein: CASSLEFTYNEQFF
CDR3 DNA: TGTGCCAGCAGCTTGGAGTTCACCTACAATGAGCAGTTCTTC

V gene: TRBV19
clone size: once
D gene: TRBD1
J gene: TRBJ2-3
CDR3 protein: CASSPRDRGTDTQYF
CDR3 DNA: TGTGCCAGTAGTCCCCGGGACAGAGGCACAGATACGCAGTATTTT

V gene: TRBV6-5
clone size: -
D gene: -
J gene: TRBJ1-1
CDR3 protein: CASSYSFVRVNTEAFF
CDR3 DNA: TGTGCCAGCAGTTACTCGTTTGTCCGGGTTAACACTGAAGCTTTCTTT

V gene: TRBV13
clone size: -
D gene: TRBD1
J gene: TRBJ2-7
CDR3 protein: CASSLPGQGYSEQYF
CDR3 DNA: TGTGCCAGCAGCTTACCGGGACAGGGATACTCCGAGCAGTACTTC

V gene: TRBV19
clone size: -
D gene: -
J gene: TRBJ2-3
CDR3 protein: CASSYQGRAGDTQYF
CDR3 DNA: TGTGCCAGTAGTTATCAGGGGAGGGCCGGAGATACGCAGTATTTT

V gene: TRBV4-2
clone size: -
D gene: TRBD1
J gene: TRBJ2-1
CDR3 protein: CASSRDRTNEQFF
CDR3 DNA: TGTGCCAGCAGCCGGGACAGGACGAATGAGCAGTTCTTC

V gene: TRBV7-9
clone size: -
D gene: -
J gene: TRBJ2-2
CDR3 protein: CASEEGLNTGELFF
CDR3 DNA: TGTGCCAGCGAGGAGGGCCTCAACACCGGGGAGCTGTTTTTT

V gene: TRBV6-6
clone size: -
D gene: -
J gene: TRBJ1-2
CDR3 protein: CASWSGFESNYGYTF
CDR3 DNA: TGTGCCAGCTGGAGTGGGTTTGAATCTAACTATGGCTACACCTTC

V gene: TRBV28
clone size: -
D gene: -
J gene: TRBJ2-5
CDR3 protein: CASGPRLRTQETQYF
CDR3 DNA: TGTGCCAGCGGGCCTAGGTTGCGTACCCAAGAGACCCAGTACTTC

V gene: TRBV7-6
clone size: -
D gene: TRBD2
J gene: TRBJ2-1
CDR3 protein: CASRPSGGYNEQFF
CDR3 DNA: TGTGCCAGCAGACCTAGCGGAGGATACAATGAGCAGTTCTTC

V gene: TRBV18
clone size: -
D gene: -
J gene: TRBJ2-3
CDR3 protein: CASSPTEGADTQYF
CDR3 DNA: TGTGCCAGCTCACCGACAGAGGGAGCAGATACGCAGTATTTT

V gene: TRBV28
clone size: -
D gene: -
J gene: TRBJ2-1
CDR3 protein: CASSLVRARNEQFF
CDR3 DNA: TGTGCCAGCAGTTTAGTCAGGGCTCGCAATGAGCAGTTCTTC

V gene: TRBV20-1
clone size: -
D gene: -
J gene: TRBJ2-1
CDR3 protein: CSARLANEQFF
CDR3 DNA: TGCAGTGCTAGACTAGCTAATGAGCAGTTCTTC

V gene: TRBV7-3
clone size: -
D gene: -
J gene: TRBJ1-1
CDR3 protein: CASSLTPMNTEAFF
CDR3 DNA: TGTGCCAGCAGCTTAACCCCGATGAACACTGAAGCTTTCTTT

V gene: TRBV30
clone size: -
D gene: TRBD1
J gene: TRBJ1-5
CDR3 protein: CAWSATGVNQPQHF
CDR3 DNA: TGTGCCTGGAGTGCTACAGGGGTGAATCAGCCCCAGCATTTT

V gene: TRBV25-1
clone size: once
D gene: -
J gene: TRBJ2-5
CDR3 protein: CASSETGRGETQYF
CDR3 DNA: TGTGCCAGCAGTGAAACGGGACGAGGAGAGACCCAGTACTTC

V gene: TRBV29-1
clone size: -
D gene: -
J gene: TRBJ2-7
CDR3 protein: CSVTNLMREQYF
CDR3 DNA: TGCAGCGTGACAAACCTAATGCGGGAGCAGTACTTC

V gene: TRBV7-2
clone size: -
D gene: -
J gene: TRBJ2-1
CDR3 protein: CASIRELEYNEQFF
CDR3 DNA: TGTGCCAGCATCAGGGAACTAGAATACAATGAGCAGTTCTTC

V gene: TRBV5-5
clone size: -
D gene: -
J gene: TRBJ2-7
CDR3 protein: CASSLRGGGYEQYF
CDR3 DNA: TGTGCCAGCAGCTTGCGGGGAGGTGGCTACGAGCAGTACTTC

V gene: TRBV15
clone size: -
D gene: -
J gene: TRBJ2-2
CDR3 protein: CATSRDHLVVTGELFF
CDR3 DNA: TGTGCCACCAGCAGAGATCACTTAGTGGTCACCGGGGAGCTGTTTTTT

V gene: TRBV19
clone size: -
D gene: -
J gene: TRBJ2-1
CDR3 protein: CASKPYSGYNEQFF
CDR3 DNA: TGTGCCTCCAAGCCTTACTCGGGGTACAATGAGCAGTTCTTC

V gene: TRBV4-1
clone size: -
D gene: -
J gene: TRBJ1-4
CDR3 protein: CASSQEKVQGGEKLFF
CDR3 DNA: TGCGCCAGCAGCCAAGAGAAAGTCCAGGGCGGCGAAAAACTGTTTTTT

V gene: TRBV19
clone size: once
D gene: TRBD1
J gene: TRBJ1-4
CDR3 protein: CARPDRGPTNEKLFF
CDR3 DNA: TGTGCCAGACCCGACAGGGGTCCAACTAATGAAAAACTGTTTTTT

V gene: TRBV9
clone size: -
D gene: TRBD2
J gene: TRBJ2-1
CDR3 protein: CASSATGTSGINEQFF
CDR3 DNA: TGTGCCAGCAGCGCCACCGGGACTAGCGGGATCAATGAGCAGTTCTTC

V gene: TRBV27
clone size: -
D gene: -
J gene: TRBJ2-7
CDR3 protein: CASRGPGRRSYEQYF
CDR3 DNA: TGTGCCAGCAGGGGGCCTGGGCGGAGATCCTACGAGCAGTACTTC

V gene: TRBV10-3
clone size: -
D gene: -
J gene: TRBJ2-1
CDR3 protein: CAIWGGHSSYNEQFF
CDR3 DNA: TGTGCCATCTGGGGGGGGCACAGCTCCTACAATGAGCAGTTCTTC

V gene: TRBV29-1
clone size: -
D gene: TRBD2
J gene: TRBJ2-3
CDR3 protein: CSVEERLAGGLGVSPESTDAQYF
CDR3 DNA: TGCAGCGTAGAAGAACGACTAGCGGGAGGGCTGGGGGTAAGCCCGGAAAGCACAGATGCGCAGTATTTT

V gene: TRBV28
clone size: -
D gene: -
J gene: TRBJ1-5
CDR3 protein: CASSLVAAPSSNQPQHF
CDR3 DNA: TGTGCCAGCAGTTTAGTTGCAGCCCCCTCTAGCAATCAGCCCCAGCATTTT

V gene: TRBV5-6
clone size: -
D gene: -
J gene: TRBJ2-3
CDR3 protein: CASSALIDTQYF
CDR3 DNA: TGTGCCAGCTCAGCTTTGATAGATACGCAGTATTTT

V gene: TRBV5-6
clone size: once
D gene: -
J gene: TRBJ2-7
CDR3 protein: CASSSAARFSYEQYF
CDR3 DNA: TGTGCCAGCAGCTCTGCGGCCCGGTTCTCCTACGAGCAGTACTTC

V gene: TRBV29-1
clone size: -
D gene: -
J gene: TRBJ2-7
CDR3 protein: CSVGTGISYEQYF
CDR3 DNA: TGCAGCGTTGGTACAGGGATCTCCTACGAGCAGTACTTC

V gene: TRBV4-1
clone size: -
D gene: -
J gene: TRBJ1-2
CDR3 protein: CASSQVQGDSGYTF
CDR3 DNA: TGCGCCAGCAGCCAAGTTCAGGGAGACTCTGGCTACACCTTC

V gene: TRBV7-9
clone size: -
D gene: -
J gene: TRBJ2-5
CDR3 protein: CATITPTSPQETQYF
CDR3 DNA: TGTGCCACTATAACCCCCACCAGTCCACAAGAGACCCAGTACTTC

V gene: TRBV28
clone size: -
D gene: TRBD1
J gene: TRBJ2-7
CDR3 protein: CASSLSDRGYYEQYF
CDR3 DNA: TGTGCCAGCAGTTTATCGGACAGGGGATACTACGAGCAGTACTTC

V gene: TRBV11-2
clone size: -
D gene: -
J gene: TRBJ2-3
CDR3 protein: CASSLMGDTQYF
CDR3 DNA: TGTGCCAGCAGCTTGATGGGGGATACGCAGTATTTT

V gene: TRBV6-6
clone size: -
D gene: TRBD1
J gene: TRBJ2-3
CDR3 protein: CASRQGSAMADTQYF
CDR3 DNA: TGTGCCAGCAGACAGGGGTCGGCGATGGCGGATACGCAGTATTTT

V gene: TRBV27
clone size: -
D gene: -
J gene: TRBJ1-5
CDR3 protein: CASGRGGHQPQHF
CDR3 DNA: TGTGCCAGCGGGCGGGGGGGGCATCAGCCCCAGCATTTT

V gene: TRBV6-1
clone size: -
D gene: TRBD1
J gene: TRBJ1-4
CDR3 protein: CAIGQDNEKLFF
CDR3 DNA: TGTGCCATCGGACAGGATAATGAAAAACTGTTTTTT

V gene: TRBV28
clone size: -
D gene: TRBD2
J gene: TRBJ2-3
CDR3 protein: CASSLTSGRSTDTQYF
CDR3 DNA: TGTGCCAGCAGTTTGACTAGCGGGAGAAGCACAGATACGCAGTATTTT

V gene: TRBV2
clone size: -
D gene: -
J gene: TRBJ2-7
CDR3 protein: CASLGRAYEQYF
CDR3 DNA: TGTGCCAGCCTCGGCAGGGCCTACGAGCAGTACTTC

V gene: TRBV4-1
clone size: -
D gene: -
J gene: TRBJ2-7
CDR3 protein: CASSQPGPQAEQYF
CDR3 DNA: TGCGCCAGCAGCCAACCGGGTCCTCAGGCCGAGCAGTACTTC

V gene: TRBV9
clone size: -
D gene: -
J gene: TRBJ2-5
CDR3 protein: CASSVDSLQETQYF
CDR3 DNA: TGTGCCAGCAGCGTAGACAGCCTTCAAGAGACCCAGTACTTC

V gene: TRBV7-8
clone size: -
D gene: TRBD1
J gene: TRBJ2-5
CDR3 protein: CASSLARGQETQYF
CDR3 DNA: TGTGCCAGCAGCTTAGCCAGGGGGCAAGAGACCCAGTACTTC

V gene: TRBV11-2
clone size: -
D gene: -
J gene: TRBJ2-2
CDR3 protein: CASSTLGELFF
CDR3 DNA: TGTGCCAGCAGCACCCTCGGGGAGCTGTTTTTT

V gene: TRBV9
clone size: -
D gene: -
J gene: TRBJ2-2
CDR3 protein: CASSPPGAGELFF
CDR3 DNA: TGTGCCAGCAGCCCCCCCGGGGCCGGGGAGCTGTTTTTT

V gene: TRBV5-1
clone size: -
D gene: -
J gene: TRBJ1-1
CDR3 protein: CASSTIHGLNTEAFF
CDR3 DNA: TGCGCCAGCAGCACGATCCACGGACTCAACACTGAAGCTTTCTTT

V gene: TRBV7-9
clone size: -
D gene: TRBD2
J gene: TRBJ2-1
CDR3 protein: CASSYDLAGPYNEQFF
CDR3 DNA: TGTGCCAGCAGTTATGATTTAGCGGGACCTTACAATGAGCAGTTCTTC

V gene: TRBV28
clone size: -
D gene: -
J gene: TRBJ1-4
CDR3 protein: CASSVYPGVTNEKLFF
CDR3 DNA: TGTGCCAGCAGTGTATATCCCGGGGTTACTAATGAAAAACTGTTTTTT

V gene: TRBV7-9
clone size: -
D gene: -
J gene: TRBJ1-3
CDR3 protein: CASSLIPGGEGNTIYF
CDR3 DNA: TGTGCCAGCAGTCTTATCCCCGGAGGGGAAGGAAACACCATATATTTT

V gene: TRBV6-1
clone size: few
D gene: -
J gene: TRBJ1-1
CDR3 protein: CASSEITSTEAFF
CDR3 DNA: TGTGCCAGCAGTGAAATAACTAGCACTGAAGCTTTCTTT